Detailed here is one TCR beta chain. CDR3 length equals 12 residues. V was clipped by 1 base and J by 5 bases, with 5 bases between them. From germline, CDR1 is MNHNS and CDR2 SASEGT. These data originate in a study of blood T cell repertoires in COVID-19. Overall study: Collection of acute and convalescent COVID-19 samples took place in the United States, Italy and Spain. In each case, the material was cDNA or gDNA derived from T cells, B-cell-depleted T cells, or PBMCs.

Here immunoSEQ multiplex PCR was the method, and the copy in TCRdb shows in-frame clones only, minus some. The sample lists under 250,000 clones, over 80% occurring once. This clonotype was obtained from a woman aged 65 to 85 with active or convalescent COVID-19. This chain uses TRBV6-1 with TRBJ2-5; D remains unclear. The sample was peripheral blood. CDR3 protein: CASSEGYETQYF. CDR3 sequence (DNA): TGTGCCAGCAGTGAAGGTTATGAGACCCAGTACTTC.